The rows below give T cell receptor beta chains drawn from one sample of a study of shared clonotypes between healthy human individuals. Only in-frame clones appear in the TCRdb table, and some are missing; sequencing was by immunoSEQ multiplex PCR. The table includes over 700,000 clones, roughly two thirds detected once. Sequencing was performed on memory CD4+ T cells sorted from blood. The receptors here all came from a woman in her twenties or thirties in good health. CDR3s include the opening cysteine and the closing phenylalanine or tryptophan. Fields, in order: D gene, clone size, J gene, V gene, CDR3 protein, CDR3 DNA. The D gene is left open where the match is weak. Only some rows state a clone size, as once, few, many or a class for expanded clones.

D gene: TRBD2
clone size: .
J gene: TRBJ2-2
V gene: TRBV5-1
CDR3 protein: CASRRGGGQTGELFF
CDR3 DNA: TGCGCCAGCCGGCGCGGCGGGGGTCAGACCGGGGAGCTGTTTTTT

D gene: .
clone size: .
J gene: TRBJ1-4
V gene: TRBV2
CDR3 protein: CASRREIATNEKLFF
CDR3 DNA: TGTGCCAGCAGGAGGGAAATTGCAACTAATGAAAAACTGTTTTTT

D gene: .
clone size: .
J gene: TRBJ2-1
V gene: TRBV5-6
CDR3 protein: CASSFWSRWEQFF
CDR3 DNA: TGTGCCAGCAGCTTTTGGTCCCGATGGGAGCAGTTCTTC

D gene: .
clone size: .
J gene: TRBJ2-5
V gene: TRBV7-8
CDR3 protein: CASSSRQAQETQYF
CDR3 DNA: TGTGCCAGCAGCTCCCGACAGGCCCAAGAGACCCAGTACTTC

D gene: TRBD1
clone size: once
J gene: TRBJ2-1
V gene: TRBV11-2
CDR3 protein: CASSADRGNEQFF
CDR3 DNA: TGTGCCAGCAGCGCAGACAGGGGAAATGAGCAGTTCTTC

D gene: .
clone size: .
J gene: TRBJ2-2
V gene: TRBV5-1
CDR3 protein: CATSDRGPNTGELFF
CDR3 DNA: TGCGCCACTTCAGATAGGGGTCCGAACACCGGGGAGCTGTTTTTT

D gene: TRBD1
clone size: .
J gene: TRBJ2-7
V gene: TRBV14
CDR3 protein: CASSHDRDRAQQYF
CDR3 DNA: TGTGCCAGCAGCCATGACCGGGACAGGGCTCAGCAGTACTTC

D gene: .
clone size: few
J gene: TRBJ1-1
V gene: TRBV20-1
CDR3 protein: CSARRTQRAFF
CDR3 DNA: TGCAGTGCTAGGAGGACCCAGAGGGCTTTCTTT

D gene: .
clone size: .
J gene: TRBJ1-5
V gene: TRBV28
CDR3 protein: CASSLFSSNQPQHF
CDR3 DNA: TGTGCCAGCAGTTTATTCTCCAGCAATCAGCCCCAGCATTTT

D gene: .
clone size: .
J gene: TRBJ2-2
V gene: TRBV7-8
CDR3 protein: CASSHRGTNPNTGELFF
CDR3 DNA: TGTGCCAGCAGCCACCGAGGGACCAACCCAAACACCGGGGAGCTGTTTTTT

D gene: .
clone size: .
J gene: TRBJ2-3
V gene: TRBV30
CDR3 protein: CASWSIGTVKYF
CDR3 DNA: TGTGCCTCCTGGAGTATCGGGACGGTGAAGTATTTT

D gene: .
clone size: .
J gene: TRBJ1-4
V gene: TRBV30
CDR3 protein: CAWSVYEKLFF
CDR3 DNA: TGTGCCTGGAGTGTATATGAAAAACTGTTTTTT

D gene: .
clone size: .
J gene: TRBJ1-3
V gene: TRBV15
CDR3 protein: CATSRDLGSSGNTIYF
CDR3 DNA: TGTGCCACCAGCAGAGATCTGGGGAGCTCTGGAAACACCATATATTTT

D gene: .
clone size: .
J gene: TRBJ1-2
V gene: TRBV6-6
CDR3 protein: CASSYSEGDGYTF
CDR3 DNA: TGTGCCAGCAGTTATTCGGAGGGCGATGGCTACACCTTC

D gene: .
clone size: .
J gene: TRBJ2-5
V gene: TRBV27
CDR3 protein: CASSLGPSWGETQYF
CDR3 DNA: TGTGCCAGCAGCCTAGGGCCTTCGTGGGGAGAGACCCAGTACTTC

D gene: .
clone size: few
J gene: TRBJ2-5
V gene: TRBV6-5
CDR3 protein: CASSLTQVETQYF
CDR3 DNA: TGTGCCAGCAGTCTAACACAGGTAGAGACCCAGTACTTC

D gene: TRBD1
clone size: .
J gene: TRBJ2-6
V gene: TRBV2
CDR3 protein: CASRGTGLSFGANVLTF
CDR3 DNA: TGTGCCAGCAGAGGGACAGGCCTCTCCTTCGGGGCCAACGTCCTGACTTTC

D gene: TRBD1
clone size: .
J gene: TRBJ1-2
V gene: TRBV5-1
CDR3 protein: CASSATGAQGYTF
CDR3 DNA: TGCGCCAGCAGCGCCACAGGGGCCCAGGGCTACACCTTC

D gene: .
clone size: .
J gene: TRBJ2-2
V gene: TRBV7-2
CDR3 protein: CASSALGLVGTGELFF
CDR3 DNA: TGTGCCAGCAGCGCCCTGGGACTTGTGGGGACCGGGGAGCTGTTTTTT

D gene: .
clone size: few
J gene: TRBJ2-3
V gene: TRBV27
CDR3 protein: CASNKGGRSTDTQYF
CDR3 DNA: TGTGCCAGCAACAAAGGGGGGAGAAGCACAGATACGCAGTATTTT

D gene: TRBD1
clone size: once
J gene: TRBJ1-2
V gene: TRBV6-1
CDR3 protein: CASSEGQPDGYTF
CDR3 DNA: TGTGCCAGCAGTGAGGGACAGCCCGATGGCTACACCTTC

D gene: .
clone size: .
J gene: TRBJ2-3
V gene: TRBV19
CDR3 protein: CASSIEFSAQGTDTQYF
CDR3 DNA: TGTGCCAGTAGTATAGAGTTCTCGGCTCAGGGCACAGATACGCAGTATTTT

D gene: TRBD2
clone size: .
J gene: TRBJ2-1
V gene: TRBV10-3
CDR3 protein: CAISDSGTRTSRNEQFF
CDR3 DNA: TGTGCCATCAGTGACTCCGGGACTAGGACCTCACGGAATGAGCAGTTCTTC

D gene: .
clone size: .
J gene: TRBJ1-5
V gene: TRBV19
CDR3 protein: CATQSGGQPQHF
CDR3 DNA: TGTGCCACCCAATCTGGGGGTCAGCCCCAGCATTTT

D gene: .
clone size: .
J gene: TRBJ1-1
V gene: TRBV10-2
CDR3 protein: CASSDLGNTEAFF
CDR3 DNA: TGCGCCAGCAGTGATCTGGGGAACACTGAAGCTTTCTTT

D gene: .
clone size: .
J gene: TRBJ1-2
V gene: TRBV11-2
CDR3 protein: CASHQQGRANYGYTF
CDR3 DNA: TGTGCCAGCCACCAACAGGGACGGGCTAACTATGGCTACACCTTC

D gene: .
clone size: .
J gene: TRBJ2-3
V gene: TRBV7-8
CDR3 protein: CASSLIRTWSDTQYF
CDR3 DNA: TGTGCCAGCAGCCTAATTCGGACGTGGTCGGATACGCAGTATTTT

D gene: TRBD2
clone size: .
J gene: TRBJ2-3
V gene: TRBV11-2
CDR3 protein: CASSSGLLAGAKDTQYF
CDR3 DNA: TGTGCCAGCAGCTCCGGGCTGCTAGCGGGAGCCAAAGATACGCAGTATTTT

D gene: .
clone size: .
J gene: TRBJ2-2
V gene: TRBV19
CDR3 protein: CASSTGVTNTGELFF
CDR3 DNA: TGTGCCAGTAGTACAGGGGTCACGAACACCGGGGAGCTGTTTTTT

D gene: .
clone size: .
J gene: TRBJ1-1
V gene: TRBV28
CDR3 protein: CASSRQGRLGNTEAFF
CDR3 DNA: TGTGCCAGCAGTCGGCAGGGGAGATTAGGGAACACTGAAGCTTTCTTT

D gene: .
clone size: .
J gene: TRBJ2-1
V gene: TRBV25-1
CDR3 protein: CAARSPQASENNEQFF
CDR3 DNA: TGTGCCGCTAGAAGCCCTCAGGCTAGTGAAAACAATGAGCAGTTCTTC

D gene: TRBD1
clone size: .
J gene: TRBJ2-3
V gene: TRBV9
CDR3 protein: CASSGGTGADTQYF
CDR3 DNA: TGTGCCAGCAGCGGGGGCACAGGGGCGGATACGCAGTATTTT

D gene: .
clone size: .
J gene: TRBJ1-1
V gene: TRBV19
CDR3 protein: CASSMGQGYWLNTEAFF
CDR3 DNA: TGTGCCAGTAGTATGGGGCAGGGGTATTGGTTGAACACTGAAGCTTTCTTT

D gene: TRBD2
clone size: .
J gene: TRBJ2-3
V gene: TRBV7-9
CDR3 protein: CASSPGTSGGLTDTQYF
CDR3 DNA: TGTGCCAGCAGCCCCGGGACTAGCGGGGGTCTCACAGATACGCAGTATTTT

D gene: .
clone size: .
J gene: TRBJ2-1
V gene: TRBV7-3
CDR3 protein: CASSLQLYNEQFF
CDR3 DNA: TGTGCCAGCAGCCTACAACTATACAATGAGCAGTTCTTC

D gene: .
clone size: .
J gene: TRBJ2-2
V gene: TRBV11-3
CDR3 protein: CASSLGAAGELFF
CDR3 DNA: TGTGCCAGCAGCTTGGGAGCGGCCGGGGAGCTGTTTTTT

D gene: .
clone size: .
J gene: TRBJ2-2
V gene: TRBV27
CDR3 protein: CASGGANTGELFF
CDR3 DNA: TGTGCCAGCGGAGGGGCGAACACCGGGGAGCTGTTTTTT

D gene: .
clone size: medium-sized
J gene: TRBJ1-1
V gene: TRBV19
CDR3 protein: CASSPQSGTEAFF
CDR3 DNA: TGTGCCAGTAGCCCCCAGTCGGGTACTGAAGCTTTCTTT

D gene: .
clone size: .
J gene: TRBJ2-3
V gene: TRBV7-9
CDR3 protein: CASSPTSLSTDTQYF
CDR3 DNA: TGTGCCAGCAGCCCGACTAGTCTAAGCACAGATACGCAGTATTTT

D gene: TRBD2
clone size: .
J gene: TRBJ2-1
V gene: TRBV10-3
CDR3 protein: CATYSGRAYNEQFF
CDR3 DNA: TGTGCCACCTATAGCGGGAGGGCCTACAATGAGCAGTTCTTC

D gene: .
clone size: .
J gene: TRBJ2-7
V gene: TRBV6-6
CDR3 protein: CASSYSSLYDEQYF
CDR3 DNA: TGTGCCAGCAGTTACTCGAGTTTATACGACGAGCAGTACTTC

D gene: .
clone size: few
J gene: TRBJ1-4
V gene: TRBV9
CDR3 protein: CASSLGGTNEKLFF
CDR3 DNA: TGTGCCAGCAGTTTAGGGGGGACTAATGAAAAACTGTTTTTT

D gene: .
clone size: .
J gene: TRBJ1-1
V gene: TRBV9
CDR3 protein: CASSVDPGRTEAFF
CDR3 DNA: TGTGCCAGCAGCGTAGACCCAGGGAGAACTGAAGCTTTCTTT

D gene: .
clone size: .
J gene: TRBJ2-5
V gene: TRBV21-1
CDR3 protein: CASSTQDTGNQETQYF
CDR3 DNA: TGTGCCAGCAGCACCCAGGACACTGGAAACCAAGAGACCCAGTACTTC

D gene: TRBD2
clone size: .
J gene: TRBJ2-3
V gene: TRBV4-1
CDR3 protein: CASSLTSRNTDTQYF
CDR3 DNA: TGCGCCAGCAGCCTGACTAGCCGAAACACAGATACGCAGTATTTT

D gene: TRBD2
clone size: few
J gene: TRBJ2-3
V gene: TRBV29-1
CDR3 protein: CSVLAGGTDTQYF
CDR3 DNA: TGCAGCGTTCTAGCGGGAGGCACAGATACGCAGTATTTT

D gene: .
clone size: .
J gene: TRBJ2-1
V gene: TRBV14
CDR3 protein: CASTNTNKNEQFF
CDR3 DNA: TGTGCCAGCACCAACACTAATAAGAATGAGCAGTTCTTC

D gene: .
clone size: .
J gene: TRBJ1-4
V gene: TRBV28
CDR3 protein: CASSPRGRGSEKLFF
CDR3 DNA: TGTGCCAGCTCCCCCCGGGGAAGGGGGAGTGAAAAACTGTTTTTT

D gene: .
clone size: .
J gene: TRBJ2-7
V gene: TRBV7-9
CDR3 protein: CASSLAYPEGHPITYEQYF
CDR3 DNA: TGTGCCAGCAGCTTAGCATACCCAGAGGGACACCCAATTACCTACGAGCAGTACTTC

D gene: TRBD2
clone size: .
J gene: TRBJ2-3
V gene: TRBV11-2
CDR3 protein: CASSAMGLAGATSTDTQYF
CDR3 DNA: TGTGCCAGCAGCGCCATGGGACTAGCGGGAGCCACTAGCACAGATACGCAGTATTTT

D gene: .
clone size: few
J gene: TRBJ2-7
V gene: TRBV6-5
CDR3 protein: CASSRTLTDYYEQYF
CDR3 DNA: TGTGCCAGCAGCCGTACGTTGACAGACTACTACGAGCAGTACTTC

D gene: .
clone size: .
J gene: TRBJ1-1
V gene: TRBV19
CDR3 protein: CASSQVAGQTEAFF
CDR3 DNA: TGTGCCAGTAGTCAAGTAGCCGGACAAACTGAAGCTTTCTTT

D gene: .
clone size: .
J gene: TRBJ2-7
V gene: TRBV28
CDR3 protein: CASSSATYEQYF
CDR3 DNA: TGTGCCAGCAGTTCTGCAACCTACGAGCAGTACTTC

D gene: TRBD2
clone size: .
J gene: TRBJ2-2
V gene: TRBV7-3
CDR3 protein: CASSPYSGRATGELFF
CDR3 DNA: TGTGCCAGCAGCCCCTATAGCGGGCGGGCCACCGGGGAGCTGTTTTTT

D gene: .
clone size: few
J gene: TRBJ1-5
V gene: TRBV19
CDR3 protein: CASSLPGMPNQPQHF
CDR3 DNA: TGTGCCAGTAGTCTACCCGGGATGCCCAATCAGCCCCAGCATTTT

D gene: TRBD2
clone size: .
J gene: TRBJ2-1
V gene: TRBV7-8
CDR3 protein: CASSLGTSYYNEQFF
CDR3 DNA: TGTGCCAGCAGCTTAGGGACTAGCTACTACAATGAGCAGTTCTTC

D gene: .
clone size: .
J gene: TRBJ2-5
V gene: TRBV28
CDR3 protein: CASRNPGTTSRETQYF
CDR3 DNA: TGTGCCAGCAGAAATCCCGGGACGACATCCAGAGAGACCCAGTACTTC

D gene: .
clone size: few
J gene: TRBJ2-1
V gene: TRBV28
CDR3 protein: CASSFGVYNEQFF
CDR3 DNA: TGTGCCAGCAGTTTTGGGGTTTACAATGAGCAGTTCTTC